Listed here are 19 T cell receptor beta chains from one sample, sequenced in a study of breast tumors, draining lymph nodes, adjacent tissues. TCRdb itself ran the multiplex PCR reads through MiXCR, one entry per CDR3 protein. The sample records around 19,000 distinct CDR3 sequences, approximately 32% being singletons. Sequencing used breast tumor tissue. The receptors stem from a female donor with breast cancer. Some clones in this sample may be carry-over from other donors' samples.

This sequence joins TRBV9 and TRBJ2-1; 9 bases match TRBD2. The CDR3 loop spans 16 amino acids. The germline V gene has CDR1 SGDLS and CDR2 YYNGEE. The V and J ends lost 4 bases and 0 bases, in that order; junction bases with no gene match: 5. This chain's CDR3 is CASSTFSGSSYNEQFF. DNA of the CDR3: TGTGCCAGCAGCACCTTTAGCGGGAGCTCCTACAATGAGCAGTTCTTC.

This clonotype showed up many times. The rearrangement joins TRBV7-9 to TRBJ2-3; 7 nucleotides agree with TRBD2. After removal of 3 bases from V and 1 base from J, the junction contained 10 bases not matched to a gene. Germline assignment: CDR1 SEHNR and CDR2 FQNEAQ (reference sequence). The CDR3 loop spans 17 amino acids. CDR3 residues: CASSFLGSAGGTDTQYF. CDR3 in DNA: TGTGCCAGCAGCTTCTTGGGGAGTGCGGGAGGCACAGATACGCAGTATTTT.

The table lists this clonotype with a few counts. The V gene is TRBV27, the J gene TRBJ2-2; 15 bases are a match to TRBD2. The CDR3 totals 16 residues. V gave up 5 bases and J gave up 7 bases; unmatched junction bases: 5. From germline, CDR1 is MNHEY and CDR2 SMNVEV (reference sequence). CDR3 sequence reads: CASSPGLAGGVGELFF. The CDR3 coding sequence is TGTGCCAGCAGTCCCGGACTAGCGGGAGGGGTCGGGGAGCTGTTTTTT.

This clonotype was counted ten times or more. CDR3 sequence: CASSPGPRNEQFF. CDR3 nucleotide sequence: TGTGCCAGTAGCCCGGGACCCCGGAATGAGCAGTTCTTC. The genes are TRBV12-3 or TRBV12-4 and TRBJ2-1; D may match TRBD1 or TRBD2 (5 bases each). There are 13 residues in the CDR3. Trimming took 9 bases from V and 7 from J, leaving 16 bases between them.

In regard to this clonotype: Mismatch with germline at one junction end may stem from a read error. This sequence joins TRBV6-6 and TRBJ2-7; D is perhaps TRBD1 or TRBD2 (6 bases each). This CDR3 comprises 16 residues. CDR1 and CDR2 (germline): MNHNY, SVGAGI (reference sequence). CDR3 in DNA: TGTGCCGGCAGTTACTCGGGGGCCAGGGGCGCCTACGAGCAGTACTTC. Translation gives CAGSYSGARGAYEQYF.

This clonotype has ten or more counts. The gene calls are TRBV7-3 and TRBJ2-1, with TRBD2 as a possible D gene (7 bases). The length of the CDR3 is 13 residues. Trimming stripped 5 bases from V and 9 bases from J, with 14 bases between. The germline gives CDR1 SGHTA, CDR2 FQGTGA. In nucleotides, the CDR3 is TGTGCCAGCAGCCTAGGGGGGGTTACTGAGCAGTTCTTC. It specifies CASSLGGVTEQFF.

The CDR3 is CSASGVGASEQYF. As DNA, the CDR3 is TGCAGTGCTAGTGGAGTAGGGGCCTCCGAGCAGTACTTC. V is TRBV20-1 and J is TRBJ2-7, with TRBD1 as a possible D gene (5 bases). Germline V gene data show CDR1 as DFQATT and CDR2 as SNEGSKA (reference sequence). The ends were cut back, 3 bases at V and 6 bases at J, with 15 bases in the middle. The CDR3 has 13 residues.

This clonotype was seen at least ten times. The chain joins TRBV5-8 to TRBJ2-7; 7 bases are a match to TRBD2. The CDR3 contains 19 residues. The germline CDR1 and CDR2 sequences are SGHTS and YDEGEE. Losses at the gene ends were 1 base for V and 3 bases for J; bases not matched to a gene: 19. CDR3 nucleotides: TGTGCCAGCAGCTTGTGGGTGACGGGGCTCGGGCGGGAGATCTACGAGCAGTACTTC. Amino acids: CASSLWVTGLGREIYEQYF.

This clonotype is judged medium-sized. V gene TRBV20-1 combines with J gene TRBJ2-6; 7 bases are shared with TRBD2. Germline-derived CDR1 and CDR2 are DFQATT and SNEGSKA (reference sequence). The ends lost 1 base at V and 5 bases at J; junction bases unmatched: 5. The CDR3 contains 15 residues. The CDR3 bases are TGCAGTGCTAGAGGCGGGGAGGGTAGGGCCAACGTCCTGACTTTC. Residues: CSARGGEGRANVLTF.

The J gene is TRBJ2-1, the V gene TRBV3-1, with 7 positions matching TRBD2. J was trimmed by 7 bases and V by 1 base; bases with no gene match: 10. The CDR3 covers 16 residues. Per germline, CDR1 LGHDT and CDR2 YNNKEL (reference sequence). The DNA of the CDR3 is TGTGCCAGCAGCCAAGCGGGGAGGGGCTTTAGGAATGAGCAGTTCTTC. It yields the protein CASSQAGRGFRNEQFF.

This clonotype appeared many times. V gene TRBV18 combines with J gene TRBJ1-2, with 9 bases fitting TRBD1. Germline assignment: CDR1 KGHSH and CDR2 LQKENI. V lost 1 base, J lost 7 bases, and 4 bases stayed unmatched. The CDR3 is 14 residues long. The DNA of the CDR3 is TGTGCCAGCTCACCACAGGGACAGGGCCCTGGCTACACCTTC. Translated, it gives CASSPQGQGPGYTF.

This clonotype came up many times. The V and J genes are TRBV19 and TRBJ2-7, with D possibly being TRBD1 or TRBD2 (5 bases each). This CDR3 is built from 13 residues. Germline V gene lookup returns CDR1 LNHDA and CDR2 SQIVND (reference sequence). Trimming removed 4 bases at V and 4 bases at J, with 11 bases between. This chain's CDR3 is CASSKIEGYEQYF. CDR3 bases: TGTGCCAGTAGTAAGATTGAGGGGTACGAGCAGTACTTC.

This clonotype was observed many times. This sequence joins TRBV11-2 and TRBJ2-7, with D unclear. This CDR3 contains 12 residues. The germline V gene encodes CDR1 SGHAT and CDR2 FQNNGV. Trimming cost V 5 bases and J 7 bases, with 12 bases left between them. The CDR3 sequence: CASSTSLREQYF. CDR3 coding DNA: TGTGCCAGCAGCACGTCTTTGAGGGAGCAGTACTTC.

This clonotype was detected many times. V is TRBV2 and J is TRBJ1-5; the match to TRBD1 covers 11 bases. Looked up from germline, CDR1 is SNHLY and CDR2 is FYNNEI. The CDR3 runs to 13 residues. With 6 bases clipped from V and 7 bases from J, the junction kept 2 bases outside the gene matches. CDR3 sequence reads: CASRGQGGQPQHF. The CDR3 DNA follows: TGTGCCAGCAGGGGACAGGGGGGCCAGCCCCAGCATTTT.

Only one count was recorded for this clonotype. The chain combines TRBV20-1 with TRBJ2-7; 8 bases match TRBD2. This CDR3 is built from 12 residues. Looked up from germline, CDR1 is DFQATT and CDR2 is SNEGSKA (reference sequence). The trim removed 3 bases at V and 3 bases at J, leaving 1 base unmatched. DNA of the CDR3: TGCAGTGCTAGCGGGAGGGGCTACGAGCAGTACTTC. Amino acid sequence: CSASGRGYEQYF.

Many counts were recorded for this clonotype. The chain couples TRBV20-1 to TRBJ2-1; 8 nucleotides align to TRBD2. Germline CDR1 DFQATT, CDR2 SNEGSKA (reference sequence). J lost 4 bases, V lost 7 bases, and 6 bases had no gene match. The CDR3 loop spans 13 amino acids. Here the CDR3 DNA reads TGCAGTGTCCGGACTAGCTGGTACAATGAGCAGTTCTTC. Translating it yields CSVRTSWYNEQFF.

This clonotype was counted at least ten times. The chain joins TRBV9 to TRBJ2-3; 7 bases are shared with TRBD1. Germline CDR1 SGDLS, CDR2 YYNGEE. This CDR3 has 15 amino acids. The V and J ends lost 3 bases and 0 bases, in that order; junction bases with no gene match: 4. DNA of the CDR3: TGTGCCAGCAGCGCCGGGACAGCTAGCACAGATACGCAGTATTTT. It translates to CASSAGTASTDTQYF.

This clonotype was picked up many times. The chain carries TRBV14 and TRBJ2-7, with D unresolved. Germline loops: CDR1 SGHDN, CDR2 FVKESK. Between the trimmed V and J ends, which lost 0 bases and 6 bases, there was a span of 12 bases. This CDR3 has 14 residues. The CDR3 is CASSQDRRPFEQYF. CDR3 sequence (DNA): TGTGCCAGCAGCCAAGACCGAAGGCCGTTCGAGCAGTACTTC.

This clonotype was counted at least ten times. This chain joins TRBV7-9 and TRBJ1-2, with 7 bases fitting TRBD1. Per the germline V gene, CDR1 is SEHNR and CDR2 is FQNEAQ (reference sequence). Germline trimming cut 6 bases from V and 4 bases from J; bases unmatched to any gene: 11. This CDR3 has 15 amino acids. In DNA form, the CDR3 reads TGTGCCAGCAGTGAAGGGACAGCTTATGTCTATGGCTACACCTTC. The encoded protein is CASSEGTAYVYGYTF.